Included here is one T cell receptor (beta chain) sequence, with context. This clonotype was seen just once. Its target antigen remains unknown. Within one base of it there is no much larger clone, and no base qualities were kept. One read alone is weak evidence. The TCR beta CDR3 regions were amplified from RNA transcripts. For the first round of RT-PCR on the TCR CDR3, the HTBI primer set was used together with the Qiagen OneStep RT-PCR kit. The libraries were constructed in a second round of multiplex PCR and then size-selected and purified. Libraries were sequenced paired-end with 100 bp reads on an Illumina HiSeq2000. The authors' analysis ran thus. SOAPnuke was used to process the raw data, with reads discarded if the reads contained adapters or uncalled bases, had a mean Phred below 15, or lacked an exact constant-primer or identifier match. High-quality paired reads were merged using COPE v1.2.5, and each unique nucleotide sequence was defined as a clonotype. MiTCR v1.1 was used to align the clonotypes against IMGT TRBV, TRBD and TRBJ reference segments. Only V-J combinations with frequency above 0.0001, covering about 99% of repertoires, were analysed. The TCS score was defined as the ratio of F50 (clonal expansion) to E x V (chaos), calculated using BLOSUM62-based TCRdist between CDR3 peptides within each V-J. Welch's t-statistics and random forest reduced some 510 V-J features to 10 to 15, which were used in a naive Bayes classifier (R e1071). The Morisita-Horn index was used to measure how similar the thyroid and blood repertoires were. TCRdb reprocessing: public reads trimmed at Q25 with fastp, clones called with MiXCR, in-frame beta chains kept. Rows are combined by CDR3 protein, so each entry shows the most common genes and DNA. The V and J calls shown here were made by TCRdb, not taken from the authors' results. This sample holds about 510,000 distinct CDR3 sequences; over 35% were observed only once. 35% to 50% of the sample is in the top ten clones.

Any patient with an uncontrolled infection, another autoimmune disease, pregnancy or lactation was excluded. Diagnoses relied on clinical symptoms, serum thyroxine and TRAb, thyroid ultrasound and orbital computed tomography. Trizol reagent was used to extract total RNA, and RNA quality was then checked on an Agilent 2100 Bioanalyzer. This record comes from a study of T cells in Graves' hyperthyroidism and ophthalmopathy (dated by TCRdb to about 2019). Background for the entire study: A discovery cohort of about a hundred patients, roughly 45 with Graves' ophthalmopathy and about 58 with stable Graves' hyperthyroidism, was used to find distinguishing TCR V-J signatures. Prospective prediction of ophthalmopathy was tested in an independent validation cohort consisting of roughly 19 hyperthyroidism patients and some 16 patients who later progressed to ophthalmopathy. The 100 or so discovery patients were randomly divided into training and test sets at a 7:3 ratio. Thyroid tissue and blood T-cell repertoires from several Graves' hyperthyroidism patients were also compared in the study. Following sampling, methimazole starting at 30 mg daily was given to hyperthyroidism patients, and high-dose intravenous methylprednisolone was given to ophthalmopathy patients. TCR Vbeta CDR3 sequencing of 120 to 150 peripheral blood samples (roughly 43 ophthalmopathy, 75 or so hyperthyroidism and 17 progressor patients) is reported in the paper. The paper as a whole reports these results and caveats: Most expanded thyroid clonotypes (frequency above 0.001) were also found in blood, which suggests that blood repertoires may mirror thyroid immune responses. A model built on a 13 V-J signature distinguished ophthalmopathy from stable hyperthyroidism, reaching about 88% sensitivity and under 84% specificity in cross-validation and 80%/75% in testing. During validation, the model predicted progression to ophthalmopathy a median of roughly 7.1 months ahead of onset, with around 71% sensitivity and 72% to 80% specificity. Sample size was not statistically predetermined, and blinding of investigators to group allocation was not performed.

Counted from cysteine to phenylalanine, this CDR3 has 15 amino acids. Only the CDR3 region is kept as DNA, spanning 45 bases read in frame from base 1. In the germline V gene (reference sequence), CDR1 corresponds to SEHNR and CDR2 to FQNEAQ. V loses 1 base, J loses 0 bases, and the germline ends lie 6 bases apart. The origin of this receptor is an adult woman with Graves' disease, either hyperthyroidism or ophthalmopathy (not recorded which). Material for sequencing was peripheral blood or thyroid tissue (not recorded which). The rearranged segments are TRBV7-9 and TRBJ1-4, with the D gene uncertain. This receptor has the CDR3 CASSLVPSTNEKLFF. The sequenced DNA: TGTGCCAGCAGCTTAGTACCCTCAACTAATGAAAAACTGTTTTTT. Supplemented by the reference TRBV7-9 and TRBJ1-4 proteins around the CDR3, the complete variable domain is DTGVSQNPRHKITKRGQNVTFRCDPISEHNRLYWYRQTLGQGPEFLTYFQNEAQLEKSRLLSDRFSAERPKGSFSTLEIQRTEQGDSAMYLCASSLVPSTNEKLFFGSGTQLSVL.